This T cell receptor beta chain was found in a study of shared clonotypes between healthy human individuals. The naive CD8 subset, CD45RO-negative cells positively selected for CCR7, excluded terminally differentiated effector memory CD45RA+ cells. Authors' analysis steps: ImmunoSEQ supplied junction-only sequences lacking quality scores, so filtering was different. Produced via immunoSEQ multiplex PCR; TCRdb's table is partial and in-frame only. From that table come the V and J calls and clone size; the DNA was used to work out D and trimming. The data contain around 2.1 million clones, about 93% of them seen just once; the ten biggest clones take up roughly 1.8%. The germline V gene has CDR1 SGHTA and CDR2 FQGTGA. This CDR3 region has 14 residues. V was cut by 4 bases and J by 6 bases, with 12 bases left in between.

Source material: naive CD8+ T cells from PBMCs. This chain links TRBV7-3 with TRBJ2-2, with TRBD2 as a possible D gene (6 bases). This receptor was taken from a man aged 18 to 30 in good health. Some clones in this sample may be carry-over from other donors' samples. CDR3 DNA: TGTGCCAGCAGCTACACCGGAGGGCCCGGGGAGCTGTTTTTT. Its protein product is CASSYTGGPGELFF.